The clone carrying this T cell receptor beta chain was seen a few times. As yet, its antigen is unknown. Unsorted whole blood served as the source of blood RNA, and germline DNA was extracted as well. The data belong to a study of tumor-infiltrating lymphocytes in primary liver carcinoma. Study-wide findings and caveats: Blood had a significantly lower top-250-clone fraction than tumors did (p = 0.039).

V lost 2 bases to trimming and J lost 8 bases, with 16 bases between them. The CDR3 has 15 amino acids. The germline V gene has CDR1 MGHRA and CDR2 YSYEKL. From approximately 500 ng total RNA, TCR beta cDNA was generated with a primer in the constant region. ARM-PCR, slightly modified, supplied the TCR beta libraries through three nested multiplex PCR rounds. Amplification in the first two PCR rounds was performed using TRBV1-TRBV30 forward primers and a C-beta reverse primer for around 10 cycles each. One entry per CDR3 protein results from TCRdb running MiXCR on the multiplex PCR reads. The profile covers 320,000 or so distinct CDR3 sequences, with over 55% appearing a single time and approximately 9% taken by the ten largest.

Specimen: peripheral blood. The receptor was isolated from a man aged 40-55 years with primary liver carcinoma and hepatitis B virus infection. The J gene is TRBJ2-1, the V gene TRBV4-1, with D possibly matching TRBD2 (6 bases). The CDR3 DNA reads TGCGCCAGCAGCCAACCAGGGTCCCGGGGGTATGAGCAGTTCTTC. Translating gives CASSQPGSRGYEQFF.